Each of the 14 T cell receptor beta chains below was sequenced from the same sample in a study of T cells after yellow fever vaccination. One entry per CDR3 protein, called by TCRdb with MiXCR from the 5' RACE reads. The sample has some 560,000 distinct CDR3 sequences, about a sixth seen once. The material was PBMCs, obtained about 5 days after the first yellow fever vaccination. These receptors all come from a man in his late teens or twenties who received the YFV17D yellow fever vaccine.

The chain carries TRBV5-1 and TRBJ2-1, with TRBD1 identical over 7 bases. Trimming removed 4 bases from V and 9 bases from J; junction bases left unmatched: 13. CDR3 length: 15 residues. Germline V CDR1 and CDR2: SGHRS, YFSETQ. The CDR3, as DNA: TGCGCCAGCAGCACGACAGGGTTTCCCTCTATTGAGCAGTTCTTC. Amino acids: CASSTTGFPSIEQFF.

This clonotype was recorded once. This chain links TRBV7-8 with TRBJ1-5, with D perhaps matching TRBD1 (5 bases). CDR3 length: 14 amino acids. CDR1 SGHVS and CDR2 FQNEAQ come from the germline V gene. V shed 4 bases and J shed 0 bases, with 7 bases lying between them. The CDR3 loop reads CASSSDTSNQPQHF. The CDR3 DNA is TGTGCCAGCAGCTCGGACACTAGCAATCAGCCCCAGCATTTT.

This clonotype was seen a few times. V and J are TRBV9 and TRBJ2-7; 7 bases fit TRBD1. The CDR3 spans 15 residues. Germline assignment: CDR1 SGDLS and CDR2 YYNGEE. The ends lost 4 bases at V and 4 bases at J; junction bases unmatched: 11. CDR3 sequence reads: CASSPGTVKQYEQYV. As DNA, the CDR3 is TGTGCCAGCAGCCCCGGGACAGTTAAACAGTACGAGCAGTACGTC.

The chain carries TRBV6-5 and TRBJ1-2; perhaps TRBD1 as D (6 bases). Germline CDR1 MNHEY, CDR2 SVGAGI. This CDR3 has 12 amino acids. V was pared by 5 bases and J by 10 bases, with 14 bases between. CDR3 sequence (DNA): TGTGCCAGCAGTGCCTACAGGGAGATCTACACCTTC. Translating gives CASSAYREIYTF.

This clonotype was seen more than once but under ten times. DNA for the CDR3: TGTGCCAGCAGCCCGACAGGGCGATACTCTGAAGCTTTCTTT. It codes for CASSPTGRYSEAFF. The chain links TRBV3-1 to TRBJ1-1; 7 nucleotides line up with TRBD1. V gave up 4 bases and J gave up 6 bases; unmatched junction bases: 8. The CDR3 is made up of 14 amino acids. The V gene's germline CDR1 is LGHDT and CDR2 YNNKEL (reference sequence).

The V gene is TRBV2, the J gene TRBJ2-2, with D possibly matching TRBD1 (6 bases). V was shortened by 5 bases and J by 4 bases, with 8 bases between the two germline ends. This CDR3 spans 13 amino acids. Germline CDR1 reads SNHLY; CDR2 reads FYNNEI. The CDR3 sequence is CASSKDSTGELFF. The CDR3 DNA reads as TGTGCCAGCAGTAAGGACAGCACCGGGGAGCTGTTTTTT.

This clonotype occurred many times. This chain uses TRBV20-1 with TRBJ2-4; tentative D call: TRBD1 (6 bases). The CDR3 totals 13 residues. Trimming stripped 0 bases from V and 6 bases from J, with 9 bases between. Germline-derived CDR1 and CDR2 are DFQATT and SNEGSKA (reference sequence). DNA of the CDR3: TGCAGTGCTAGAGATTTCAGGGGAAACATTCAGTACTTC. Translated, it gives CSARDFRGNIQYF.

A few counts support this clonotype. The chain uses TRBV7-3 and TRBJ2-1; 7 nucleotides agree with TRBD2. The CDR3 loop spans 14 amino acids. The germline gives CDR1 SGHTA, CDR2 FQGTGA. V lost 4 bases to trimming and J lost 4 bases; unmatched junction nucleotides: 4. This CDR3 is CASSYVGGYNEQFF. The CDR3 DNA reads as TGTGCCAGCAGCTATGTGGGGGGGTACAATGAGCAGTTCTTC.

This clonotype appeared a few times. This chain joins TRBV29-1 and TRBJ2-1; no definite D call. V was trimmed by 4 bases and J by 10 bases, leaving 14 bases between them. Germline V gives CDR1 SQVTM, CDR2 ANQGSEA. The CDR3 loop spans 12 amino acids. CDR3 protein: CSVGPILREQFF. The DNA for the CDR3 is TGCAGCGTTGGGCCGATCCTAAGGGAGCAGTTCTTC.

This chain connects TRBV7-9 to TRBJ2-7, with 9 bases lining up with TRBD2. V lost 5 bases and J lost 6; bases outside the gene matches: 2. CDR3 length equals 12 residues. CDR1 and CDR2 (germline): SEHNR, FQNEAQ (reference sequence). CDR3 sequence: CASSRTSAEQYV. CDR3 bases: TGTGCCAGCAGCCGGACTAGCGCCGAGCAGTACGTC.

This clonotype was found a few times. The J gene is TRBJ1-1, the V gene TRBV14; D gene ambiguous. This CDR3 comprises 15 residues. Trimming stripped 4 bases from V and 4 bases from J, with 16 bases between. Germline CDR1 and CDR2: SGHDN and FVKESK. CDR3 sequence reads: CASSPWAKGSTEAFF. The CDR3 coding sequence is TGTGCCAGCAGCCCTTGGGCGAAGGGCAGCACTGAAGCTTTCTTT.

This clonotype was observed a handful of times. The chain carries TRBV18 and TRBJ2-1; D perhaps matches TRBD2 (5 bases). CDR3 length: 17 residues. In germline, CDR1 is KGHSH, CDR2 LQKENI. The germline V and J ends were trimmed by 2 bases and 0 bases, with 14 bases remaining between them. The CDR3 DNA is TGTGCCAGCTCACCAGGCGGAATGAGCGGCTCCTACAATGAGCAGTTCTTC. Its translation is CASSPGGMSGSYNEQFF.

This clonotype was seen only a few times. The chain has TRBV18 and TRBJ1-1; possibly TRBD1 for D (6 bases). The CDR3 is 15 amino acids. In germline, CDR1 is KGHSH, CDR2 LQKENI. Trimming left V 0 bases short and J 3 bases short, with 11 bases between. DNA for the CDR3: TGTGCCAGCTCACCACCGGGGGCAGGGGACACTGAAGCTTTCTTT. Translation: CASSPPGAGDTEAFF.

J is TRBJ2-7 and V is TRBV11-2, with D perhaps being TRBD1 or TRBD2 (5 bases each). The CDR3 runs to 13 residues. V was shortened by 2 bases and J by 5 bases, with 10 bases between the two germline ends. Germline CDR1 SGHAT, CDR2 FQNNGV. The CDR3 protein is CASSLWLGDEQYF. CDR3 coding DNA: TGTGCCAGCAGCTTATGGTTGGGGGACGAGCAGTACTTC.